These 17 T cell receptor beta chains came from one sample sequenced in a study of cytomegalovirus exposure and HLA in healthy donors. The PCR was carried out with 60 Vbeta primers and 13 Jbeta primers. TCRdb's table, derived via immunoSEQ multiplex PCR, lists solely in-frame clones and lacks some. The table records approximately 120,000 clones, about 84% of them present only once. The source material was PBMCs. These receptors originate from a man in his forties in good health and CMV-seronegative.

The chain employs TRBV7-9 and TRBJ1-1; D remains unclear. This CDR3 region has 13 residues. V lost 5 bases and J lost 1, with 8 bases in between. Germline CDR1 is SEHNR and CDR2 is FQNEAQ (reference sequence). CDR3 DNA sequence: TGTGCCAGCAGCGAGTATGAGAACACTGAAGCTTTCTTT. Translation gives CASSEYENTEAFF.

The genes are TRBV7-8 and TRBJ2-5, with D perhaps TRBD2 (7 bases). The CDR3 has 15 amino acids. Per germline, CDR1 SGHVS and CDR2 FQNEAQ. Trimming removed 2 bases at V and 5 bases at J, with 15 bases between. The CDR3 region has the DNA TGTGCCAGCAGCTTAATGGGGGGGCCGGGGGAGACCCAGTACTTC. Protein: CASSLMGGPGETQYF.

The chain has TRBV6-5 and TRBJ1-2; 7 positions agree with TRBD1. CDR3 length equals 15 residues. The germline CDR1 and CDR2 sequences are MNHEY and SVGAGI. V lost 6 bases, J lost 4 bases, and 11 bases stayed unmatched. The CDR3 loop is CASRPRTGYSYGYTF. The CDR3 nucleotides read TGTGCCAGCAGGCCCAGGACAGGATATAGCTATGGCTACACCTTC.

V usage is TRBV5-6 and J usage is TRBJ2-1; 8 nucleotides agree with TRBD2. With 2 bases clipped from V and 4 bases from J, the junction kept 8 bases outside the gene matches. The CDR3 totals 16 residues. Germline CDR1 is SGHDT and CDR2 is YYEEEE. CDR3 residues: CASSFWSGGGYNEQFF. The DNA of the CDR3 is TGTGCCAGCAGCTTTTGGTCGGGGGGGGGATACAATGAGCAGTTCTTC.

The rearrangement links TRBV11-2 to TRBJ1-1; a weak D match, TRBD1 (6 bases). V shed 2 bases and J shed 6 bases, with 13 bases lying between them. Germline assignment: CDR1 SGHAT and CDR2 FQNNGV. The CDR3 is 14 amino acids. The CDR3 DNA is TGTGCCAGCAGCTTATATACAGGGTACGCTGAAGCTTTCTTT. It is translated as CASSLYTGYAEAFF.

CDR3 region: CASSPRTGYYEQYF. In DNA, the CDR3 is TGTGCCAGCAGCCCCAGGACAGGCTACTACGAGCAGTACTTC. The rearrangement links TRBV7-8 to TRBJ2-7, with 7 bases that match TRBD1. CDR1 SGHVS and CDR2 FQNEAQ come from the germline V gene. The CDR3 covers 14 residues. The V segment lost 5 bases and the J segment 3 bases; nucleotides outside the gene matches: 7.

The chain joins TRBV4-3 to TRBJ1-1, with 12 bases that match TRBD1. The germline V gene encodes CDR1 LGHNA and CDR2 YSLEER. The CDR3 spans 18 residues. The trim removed 0 bases at V and 1 base at J, leaving 6 bases unmatched. This chain's CDR3 is CASSQEGGQGARNTEAFF. The CDR3 DNA sequence: TGCGCCAGCAGCCAAGAAGGGGGACAGGGGGCGCGGAACACTGAAGCTTTCTTT.

The rearrangement joins TRBV11-1 to TRBJ1-1; weak D call: TRBD1 (6 bases). The CDR3 sequence is 15 residues long. Trimming shortened V by 6 bases and J by 5 bases, and 19 bases separated the two germline ends. Looked up from germline, CDR1 is SGHAT and CDR2 is FQDESV (reference sequence). The CDR3 is CASRGQTPEPTEAFF. The CDR3 DNA reads TGTGCCAGCAGAGGACAGACTCCAGAACCAACTGAAGCTTTCTTT.

CDR3 amino acids: CASSREGHEGYTF. In nucleotides, the CDR3 is TGTGCCAGCAGCAGGGAGGGACATGAGGGCTACACCTTC. This chain uses TRBV9 with TRBJ1-2; D perhaps matches TRBD1 (6 bases). The CDR3 runs 13 residues. The V gene's germline CDR1 is SGDLS and CDR2 YYNGEE. V shed 4 bases and J shed 8 bases, with 15 bases lying between them.

The chain is built from TRBV4-3 and TRBJ1-4; weak D call: TRBD1 (6 bases). The CDR3 spans 17 residues. Germline lookup yields CDR1 LGHNA and CDR2 YSLEER. Trimming pared 0 bases from V and 1 base from J, leaving 12 bases between. The CDR3: CASSQDGVGGTNEKLFF. For the CDR3, the DNA is TGCGCCAGCAGCCAAGACGGGGTAGGGGGAACTAATGAAAAACTGTTTTTT.

The V call is TRBV4-3, the J call TRBJ1-5; D gene ambiguous. Trimming left V 4 bases short and J 2 bases short, with 12 bases between. Per germline, CDR1 LGHNA and CDR2 YSLEER. CDR3 length equals 15 residues. CDR3 sequence (DNA): TGCGCCAGCAGCCCAACCAGAGGCGGCAATCAGCCCCAGCATTTT. Its protein is CASSPTRGGNQPQHF.

The chain joins TRBV19 to TRBJ1-2, with D perhaps TRBD1 (6 bases). V lost 5 bases, J lost 2 bases, and 18 bases lay in between. Germline V gives CDR1 LNHDA, CDR2 SQIVND (reference sequence). The CDR3 extends over 16 amino acids. CDR3 sequence reads: CASSARGSGPNYGYTF. In DNA form, the CDR3 reads TGTGCCAGTAGTGCCAGGGGATCGGGACCCAACTATGGCTACACCTTC.

The chain recombines TRBV4-1 with TRBJ1-4, with a tentative D call TRBD1 (5 bases). In germline, CDR1 is MGHRA, CDR2 YSYEKL. V was pared by 0 bases and J by 0 bases, with 8 bases between. CDR3 length: 16 amino acids. CDR3 nucleotides: TGCGCCAGCAGCCAAGATTCGGGGGCAACTAATGAAAAACTGTTTTTT. This encodes CASSQDSGATNEKLFF.

The chain carries TRBV7-2 and TRBJ1-2, with TRBD1 as a possible D gene (6 bases). This CDR3 has 12 residues. Germline V gene sequence: CDR1 SGHTA, CDR2 FQGNSA. V lost 5 bases and J lost 5, with 9 bases in between. CDR3 loop: CASSLQGYGYTF. The CDR3 DNA is TGTGCCAGCAGCCTACAGGGTTATGGCTACACCTTC.

This clone showed up just a few times. The rearrangement joins TRBV4-3 to TRBJ2-2, with a tentative D call TRBD2 (5 bases). Trimming pared 1 base from V and 5 bases from J, leaving 8 bases between. The germline V gene has CDR1 LGHNA and CDR2 YSLEER. The CDR3 totals 14 residues. CDR3 DNA sequence: TGCGCCAGCAGCCAAGTAGAGGGAACCGGGGAGCTGTTTTTT. Protein: CASSQVEGTGELFF.

This chain links TRBV4-1 with TRBJ2-2; D not certain. From germline, CDR1 is MGHRA and CDR2 YSYEKL. The length of the CDR3 is 11 residues. Trimming took 3 bases from V and 7 from J, leaving 3 bases between them. Here the CDR3 reads CASSHLGELFF. Written as DNA, the CDR3 is TGCGCCAGCAGCCACCTCGGGGAGCTGTTTTTT.

This sequence joins TRBV9 and TRBJ2-1; TRBD1 agrees at 9 bases. Germline lookup yields CDR1 SGDLS and CDR2 YYNGEE. The trim removed 0 bases at V and 5 bases at J, leaving 6 bases unmatched. This CDR3 is 16 amino acids long. The CDR3 protein is CASSVGLGQGDNEQFF. CDR3 DNA sequence: TGTGCCAGCAGCGTAGGACTGGGACAGGGCGACAATGAGCAGTTCTTC.